The TCR beta chain under discussion was sequenced for a study of human T cells and chemical hapten exposure. Looking at the study overall: The variation in per-sample TCR yields arose mainly from small differences in pooled library volumes.

Time point: patch test 2, 6 weeks after DPC sensitization. Treatment in this sample: therapeutic diphenylcyclopropenone sensitization with weekly scalp DPC. Individual cDNA molecules in this library carried unique molecular identifiers. Each CDR3 protein gets one entry after TCRdb re-called the RACE reads with MiXCR. The sample lists 95,000 or so distinct CDR3 sequences, more than 9.5% occurring once. Trimming took 0 bases from V and 8 from J; bases not matched to a gene: 13. The germline V gene has CDR1 SGDLS and CDR2 YYNGEE. This CDR3 spans 17 amino acids. This clonotype has a count of ten or more. The receptor comes from a woman aged 40 to 55 with alopecia areata. Some clones in this sample may be carry-over from other donors' samples. This chain links TRBV9 with TRBJ2-1, with 8 positions matching TRBD2. The material was whole blood, obtained in connection with sensitization to the hapten diphenylcyclopropenone (DPC). The CDR3 sequence is CASSVDGTSIGSHEQFF. As DNA, the CDR3 is TGTGCCAGCAGCGTAGACGGGACTAGTATAGGGAGCCATGAGCAGTTCTTC.